This TCR beta chain was recorded in a study of T cells in Graves' hyperthyroidism and ophthalmopathy. The CDR3 is 13 amino acids. Germline V lookup: CDR1 ENHRY, CDR2 SYGVKD. The V and J ends lost 11 bases and 0 bases respectively, with 13 bases between them. A few counts support this clonotype. The source material, RNA transcripts, was used to amplify TCR beta CDR3 regions. HTBI primers drove first-round RT-PCR of the TCR CDR3. MiXCR, applied by TCRdb to the multiplex PCR reads, yields one record per CDR3 protein. The repertoire consists of hundreds of thousands of distinct CDR3 sequences, with 18% occurring once and the leading ten covering approximately 15%.

The receptor was derived from a woman between 45 and 65 years old with Graves' hyperthyroidism that later progressed to Graves' ophthalmopathy. The J gene is TRBJ1-1, the V gene TRBV10-3; D unclear. The sequenced sample was blood. The CDR3 protein is CASLRQLNTEAFF. The CDR3 DNA reads as TGTGCCTCCTTGAGGCAGTTGAACACTGAAGCTTTCTTT.